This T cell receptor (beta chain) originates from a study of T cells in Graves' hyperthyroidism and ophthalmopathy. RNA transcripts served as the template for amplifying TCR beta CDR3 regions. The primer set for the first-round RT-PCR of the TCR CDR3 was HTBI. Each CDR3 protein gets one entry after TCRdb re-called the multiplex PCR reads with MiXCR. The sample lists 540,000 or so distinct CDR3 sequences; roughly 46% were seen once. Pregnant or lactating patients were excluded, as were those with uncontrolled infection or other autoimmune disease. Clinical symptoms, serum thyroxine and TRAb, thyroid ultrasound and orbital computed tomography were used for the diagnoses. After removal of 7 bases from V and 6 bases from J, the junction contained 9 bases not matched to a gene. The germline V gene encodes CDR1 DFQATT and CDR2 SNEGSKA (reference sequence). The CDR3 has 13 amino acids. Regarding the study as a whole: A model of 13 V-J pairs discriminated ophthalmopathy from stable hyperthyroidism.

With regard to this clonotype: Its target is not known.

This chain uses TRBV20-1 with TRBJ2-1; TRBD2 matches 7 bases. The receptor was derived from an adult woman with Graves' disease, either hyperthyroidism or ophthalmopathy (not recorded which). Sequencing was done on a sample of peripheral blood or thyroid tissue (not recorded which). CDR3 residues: CSEAPGGSNEQFF. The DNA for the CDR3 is TGCAGTGAGGCTCCGGGAGGCTCCAATGAGCAGTTCTTC.